This TCR beta chain was captured in a study of cytomegalovirus exposure and HLA in healthy donors. General study results and limits: Donors belonging to an Asian-associated ancestry cluster reportedly showed fewer N-insertions in productive TCRs than the roughly 670-donor mean, according to what a later analysis found. Researchers counted roughly 150 TCR beta chains as cytomegalovirus-associated. A later analysis revealed that TCR association rates differed between HLA loci, peaking at DRB1 and bottoming out at HLA-C.

Note on this clone: Its antigen is currently unknown.

60 Vbeta and 13 Jbeta primers were used in PCR. This table comes from immunoSEQ multiplex PCR, and its TCRdb copy is limited to in-frame clones, with some not included. This table has some 140,000 clones, roughly 79% appearing once. The CDR3 totals 16 residues. J gave up 0 bases and V 4 bases, and 9 bases lay outside the gene matches. The germline V gene has CDR1 SGHDT and CDR2 YYEEEE. V and J are TRBV5-6 and TRBJ1-2, with TRBD1 matching 7 bases. This sequence originates from a man aged 25-40 years in good health and CMV-seronegative. Sequenced input: PBMCs. CDR3 residues: CASSPIDRASNYGYTF. CDR3 DNA: TGTGCCAGCAGCCCAATTGACAGGGCTTCTAACTATGGCTACACCTTC.